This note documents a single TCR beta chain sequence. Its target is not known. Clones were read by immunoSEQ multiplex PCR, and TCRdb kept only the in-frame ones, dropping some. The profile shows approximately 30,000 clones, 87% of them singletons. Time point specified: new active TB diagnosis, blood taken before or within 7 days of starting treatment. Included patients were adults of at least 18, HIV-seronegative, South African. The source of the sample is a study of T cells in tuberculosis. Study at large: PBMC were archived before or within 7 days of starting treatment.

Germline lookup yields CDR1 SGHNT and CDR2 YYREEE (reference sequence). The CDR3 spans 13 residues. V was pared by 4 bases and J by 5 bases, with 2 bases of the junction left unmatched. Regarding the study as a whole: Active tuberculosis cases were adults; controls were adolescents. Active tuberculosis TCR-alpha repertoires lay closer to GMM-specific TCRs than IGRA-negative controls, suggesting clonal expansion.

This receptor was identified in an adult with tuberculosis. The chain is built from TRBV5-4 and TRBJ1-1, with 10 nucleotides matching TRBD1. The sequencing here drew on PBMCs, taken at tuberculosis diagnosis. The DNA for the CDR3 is TGTGCCAGCAGCCGGACAGGGGGGACTGAAGCTTTCTTT. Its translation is CASSRTGGTEAFF.